These 15 T cell receptor beta chains share one sample of origin, sequenced in a study. TCRdb recomputed calls from the 5' RACE reads with MiXCR, one row per CDR3 protein. The sample carries about 11,000 distinct CDR3 sequences, about half recorded once. Sequenced: tumor-infiltrating naive CD4+ T cells sorted from the breast tumor. Specified subset: naive CD4+ T cells, CD4+CD45RA+CD25-. These receptors were obtained from a female donor with breast cancer.

CDR3 DNA: TGTGCCAGCAGCAGCTCTAGCGGACGTGGGGAGACCCAGTACTTC. Its translation is CASSSSSGRGETQYF. V is TRBV7-2 and J is TRBJ2-5; 7 nucleotides align to TRBD2. There are 15 residues in the CDR3. V was clipped by 5 bases and J by 5 bases; unmatched bases: 11. The V gene's germline CDR1 is SGHTA and CDR2 FQGNSA.

The chain recombines TRBV5-1 with TRBJ2-7, with D perhaps given as TRBD1 or TRBD2 (5 bases each). CDR1 and CDR2 from the germline V gene are SGHRS and YFSETQ. CDR3 length: 13 amino acids. V lost 0 bases, J lost 6 bases, and 10 bases lay in between. The CDR3 nucleotides are TGCGCCAGCAGCTTGGATAGTGGGGGCGAGCAGTACTTC. It encodes CASSLDSGGEQYF.

This rearrangement joins TRBV7-2 to TRBJ2-3; TRBD2 matches at 10 bases. Trimming took 7 bases from V and 1 from J; bases not matched to a gene: 5. This CDR3 contains 15 residues. The germline gives CDR1 SGHTA, CDR2 FQGNSA. CDR3 loop: CASKEREGGTDTQYF. CDR3 nucleotides: TGTGCCAGCAAGGAGCGGGAGGGAGGCACAGATACGCAGTATTTT.

The chain employs TRBV7-4 and TRBJ2-7; D is unclear. V was pared by 8 bases and J by 2 bases, with 16 bases between. In germline, CDR1 is SGHVT, CDR2 SQSDAQ. This CDR3 is built from 14 residues. The CDR3 protein is CASYYRAQTYEQYV. In DNA form, the CDR3 reads TGTGCCAGCTACTACCGGGCTCAGACCTACGAGCAGTACGTC.

The chain has TRBV19 and TRBJ2-5; D possibly uses TRBD1 or TRBD2 (5 bases each). This CDR3 is 15 amino acids long. V lost 4 bases, J lost 5 bases, and 17 bases lay in between. Germline V gives CDR1 LNHDA, CDR2 SQIVND (reference sequence). CDR3 residues: CASSTVGRSRETQYF. The CDR3 region has the DNA TGTGCCAGTAGTACGGTGGGACGGAGCCGGGAGACCCAGTACTTC.

V and J are TRBV4-2 and TRBJ1-5; 8 nucleotides agree with TRBD1. Unmatched junction bases numbered 6, after V lost 0 bases and J lost 5 bases. Germline V gene sequence: CDR1 LGHNA, CDR2 YNFKEQ. The CDR3 spans 16 residues. The CDR3 protein is CASSQDHGQGYQPQHF. For the CDR3, the DNA is TGTGCCAGCAGCCAAGATCATGGACAGGGCTATCAGCCCCAGCATTTT.

The CDR3 loop is CASSEPGGLEDNEQYF. CDR3 DNA: TGTGCCAGCAGTGAACCCGGTGGGCTAGAGGACAATGAGCAGTACTTC. V is TRBV27 and J is TRBJ2-1; tentatively, D is TRBD1 (5 bases). The J call may be faulty, since TRBJ2-7 better matches the DNA end. This CDR3 region has 16 residues. CDR1 is MNHEY, CDR2 SMNVEV, per germline (reference sequence).

J is TRBJ1-1 and V is TRBV30, with TRBD1 as a possible D gene (5 bases). This CDR3 has 12 residues. Germline CDR1 is GTSNPN and CDR2 is SVGIG (reference sequence). Between the trimmed V and J ends, which lost 2 bases and 7 bases, there was a span of 11 bases. The CDR3 nucleotides are TGTGCCTGGAGTCAGCGGGGGAATGAAGCTTTCTTT. Encoded protein: CAWSQRGNEAFF.

The chain carries TRBV6-2 or TRBV6-3 and TRBJ1-2; tentative D call: TRBD1 (5 bases). The CDR3 spans 17 residues. From germline, CDR1 is MNHEY and CDR2 SVGEGT. V was shortened by 0 bases and J by 5 bases, with 19 bases between the two germline ends. CDR3 in amino acids: CASSYSGDARLMYGYTF. In nucleotides, the CDR3 is TGTGCCAGCAGTTACTCAGGGGACGCACGCCTCATGTATGGCTACACCTTC.

This sequence joins TRBV20-1 and TRBJ2-1; TRBD2 matches at 10 bases. There are 15 residues in the CDR3. CDR1 is DFQATT and CDR2 is SNEGSKA in the germline V gene (reference sequence). V shed 4 bases and J 8 bases; nucleotides not matched to a gene: 11. CDR3: CSAIAPSGSRDEQFF. In DNA form, the CDR3 reads TGCAGTGCTATCGCCCCTAGCGGGAGCCGGGATGAGCAGTTCTTC.

The V and J genes are TRBV18 and TRBJ1-5; TRBD1 agrees at 8 bases. CDR1 KGHSH and CDR2 LQKENI come from the germline V gene. This CDR3 has 13 amino acids. The trim removed 3 bases at V and 11 bases at J, leaving 6 bases unmatched. The CDR3 sequence is CASSPDRTGSQHF. The CDR3 DNA reads TGTGCCAGCTCACCCGACAGGACAGGGTCCCAGCATTTT.

The J gene is TRBJ2-5, the V gene TRBV7-2; TRBD1 might be the D (5 bases). The V end was cut by 1 base, the J end by 4 bases, with 13 bases between. The CDR3 totals 15 residues. Germline V gives CDR1 SGHTA, CDR2 FQGNSA. The DNA for the CDR3 is TGTGCCAGCAGCTTAGAACAGGCTTCCCCAGAGACCCAGTACTTC. Amino acids: CASSLEQASPETQYF. Using reference TRBV7-2 and TRBJ2-5 for the parts outside the CDR3, the full variable domain is GAGVSQSPSNKVTEKGKDVELRCDPISGHTALYWYRQSLGQGLEFLIYFQGNSAPDKSGLPSDRFSAERTGGSVSTLTIQRTQQEDSAVYLCASSLEQASPETQYFGPGTRLLVL.

The chain is built from TRBV6-5 and TRBJ1-1; D is unresolved. The CDR3 runs to 13 residues. V lost 6 bases, J lost 0 bases, and 8 bases lay in between. Per the germline V gene, CDR1 is MNHEY and CDR2 is SVGAGI. CDR3 in amino acids: CASSPEMNTEAFF. Here the CDR3 DNA reads TGTGCCAGCAGCCCCGAGATGAACACTGAAGCTTTCTTT.

The chain uses TRBV6-2 or TRBV6-3 and TRBJ1-5; no definite D call. This CDR3 spans 13 amino acids. Germline CDR1 reads MNHEY; CDR2 reads SVGEGT. V lost 2 bases and J 7 bases, leaving 9 bases between the germline ends. This chain's CDR3 is CASSYQERQPQHF. The CDR3 region has the DNA TGTGCCAGCAGTTACCAGGAAAGGCAGCCCCAGCATTTT.

The chain links TRBV19 to TRBJ2-7, with D possibly being TRBD1 (5 bases). V lost 6 bases, J lost 4 bases, and 16 bases lay in between. This CDR3 is 14 amino acids long. Germline lookup yields CDR1 LNHDA and CDR2 SQIVND (reference sequence). DNA of the CDR3: TGTGCCAGTAGGGCACAGGCCACCGGATACGAGCAGTACTTC. Translated, it gives CASRAQATGYEQYF.